The source of this TCR beta chain is a study of beta chain features in type 1 diabetes (dated by TCRdb to the late 2010s). Describing the broader study: Mean age, gender distribution, total cell number and subset yield were not different between patients and healthy donors. Across all samples, approximately 100 million sorted cells were examined, and cell number per subset correlated strongly with RNA yield. The study compared the TCRB repertoires of sorted circulating CD4+ T cell subsets in recently diagnosed type 1 diabetes patients with those in matched healthy donors. Regulatory and stem cell-like memory subsets were obtained from only 8 patients and roughly 8 healthy donors, while naive and central memory subsets were obtained from all 28 donors. Findings and caveats that apply to the study as a whole: The naive, central memory and regulatory TCRB repertoires appeared to resemble one another more closely among patients than among healthy donors. At VDJ recombination sites, type 1 diabetes patients had fewer insertions and more deleted nucleotides, which implies abnormalities in thymic rearrangement. Because the HLA sub-analyses included only small numbers of individuals, any influence of HLA type on TCRB rearrangement was left unresolved. A moderate but significant shortening of TCRB CDR3 length was observed in type 1 diabetes patients in all four CD4+ subsets. Shorter templates might be favored by PCR, yet because patient and control samples were amplified and corrected together, any such skew would affect both groups equally. Sequencing cDNA rather than genomic DNA could over-represent highly expressing activated cells, although activation and CD3 levels did not differ between groups.

The CDR3 spans 16 residues, from the cysteine through the phenylalanine. The retained sequence is limited to the CDR3, 48 bases, with the frame set at the first base. V gives up 7 bases and J gives up 2 bases, and the segment between their germline ends measures 15 bases. From a lookup of the germline V gene (reference sequence), CDR1 and CDR2 are SEHNR and FQNEAQ. The entire amount of isolated RNA was reverse transcribed using the High Capacity cDNA Reverse Transcription Kit, so the sequenced TCRB transcripts were expressed ones. Naive, central memory and regulatory T cell samples underwent deep immunoSEQ sequencing, averaging roughly 3.4 million total reads per sample. After sorted cells were lysed in RLT buffer, RNA was extracted with DNase-treated RNeasy Micro or Mini kits, with the choice depending on cell number. Each cell subset was processed separately to prevent cross-contamination, with patient and healthy donor samples processed together. TCRB sequences were amplified from cDNA with the immunoSEQ multiplex PCR, producing 87-bp fragments spanning the CDR3 region. Sequencing of the amplicons was done on the Illumina HiSeq platform. From the authors' description of their analysis: Synthetic template baselines were used to correct PCR bias computationally, reads within Hamming distance 2 were collapsed, and singletons that could not be merged were discarded. Reads were aligned against IMGT so that V, D and J genes, CDR3 length and insertions or deletions at six rearrangement sites could be assigned. Within each subset, clonotype counts were normalized to the number of sorted cells before true diversity and Gini coefficients were calculated with the tcR R package. Repertoire sharing was quantified using the overlap coefficient calculated on TCRB nucleotide sequences. The immuneACCESS repertoire file appears here via TCRdb, limited to in-frame rearrangements. These files lack a portion of the clones; in checked studies, under half of the deficit traces to unresolved V genes, and the cause of the others is not known. That table gives V, J and clone size, and the DNA gave D and trimming. The sample contains 310,000 or so clones, 9.3% of them found a single time. About 1% of the sample belongs to the ten largest clones.

With respect to this clone: This receptor's antigen is unknown. No base qualities exist here, and no much larger clone lies one base off it.

A single peripheral blood draw of around 120 mL on average was collected from each donor into heparinised tubes. Naive, central memory, regulatory and stem cell-like memory CD4+ T cells were sorted on a BD FACSAria II using a panel including CD45RO, CCR7, CD25, CD127, CD95 and CD27. Purity was above 95% for every sorted population. PBMCs were isolated right away by Lymphoprep density gradient centrifugation and were stained directly, without culture. So that batch effects would be minimized, each experiment stained and sorted samples in pairs, pairing one healthy donor with one patient. Material: central memory CD4+ T cells from blood. In this chain, TRBV7-9 is recombined with TRBJ2-6; tentative D gene TRBD1, with 5 bases matching. The TCR originated in a man younger than 40 with type 1 diabetes. The DNA sequence is given as TGTGCCAGCACTACCTATACAGGCACTGGGGCCAACGTCCTGACTTTC. Translated, this is CASTTYTGTGANVLTF.